The following is a T cell receptor beta chain sequence with its context. This record comes from a study of blood T cell repertoires in COVID-19. About the study: PBMCs, B-cell-depleted T cells, or T cells were the source of the cDNA or gDNA that made up the material.

Original data processing: From reference gene primer amplification, estimates of nucleated cell counts were derived. Assay used: immunoSEQ multiplex PCR; TCRdb lists only in-frame clones, some missing. That table furnishes V, J and clone size, whereas the DNA furnished D and trimming. The sample yields roughly 300,000 clones, around 90% seen once. The recovered donors of Cohort 3 showed two negative PCRs, clearance, or symptom resolution. The sequenced sample consisted of PBMCs or T cells enriched from blood (not recorded which). The origin of this receptor is a woman aged 25-40 years who had recovered from COVID-19.

The CDR3 DNA follows: TGTGCCAGCAGTGAGAGTCATAACTACAATGAGCAGTTCTTC. This codes for CASSESHNYNEQFF. The V gene is TRBV25-1, the J gene TRBJ2-1; no firm D call. V was pared by 3 bases and J by 3 bases, with 9 bases between. Per germline, CDR1 MGHDK and CDR2 SYGVNS. There are 14 residues in the CDR3.